This T cell receptor beta chain was identified during a study of blood T cell repertoires in COVID-19. The length of the CDR3 is 14 residues. Germline CDR1 and CDR2: MGHRA and YSYEKL. V dropped 3 bases and J dropped 6 bases, with 12 bases sitting between them. Generated by immunoSEQ multiplex PCR, the TCRdb table keeps only in-frame clones and is missing some. The sample includes some 390,000 clones, approximately 92% seen only once; the top ten take 1% to 1.3%. The specimen sequenced was PBMCs or T cells enriched from blood (not recorded which). The sequence was obtained from a young man who had recovered from COVID-19. The J gene is TRBJ1-5, the V gene TRBV4-1; D is possibly TRBD1 (6 bases). The CDR3 region is CASSHMGAGQPQHF. The CDR3 DNA follows: TGCGCCAGCAGCCATATGGGGGCAGGTCAGCCCCAGCATTTT.